This T cell receptor beta chain was captured by sequencing in a study of T cell responses to AZD1222 COVID-19 vaccine. Study-wide results and caveats: It should be noted that donors were predominantly white British and more often female, and clonal diversity was possibly underestimated. Researchers took repertoire samples only after the peak T cell response had come. Unmutated regions of variants are reportedly targeted by nearly half of spike-specific TCRs. Spike-specific TCR breadth and depth went up after people got two AZD1222 doses.

Of note for this clone: The antigen is not known.

The table came from immunoSEQ multiplex PCR; TCRdb's copy has only in-frame clones and leaves some out. Among about 82,000 clones, roughly nine tenths were seen once, and the ten largest hold 5.2%. From germline, CDR1 is LGHDT and CDR2 YNNKEL (reference sequence). Between the trimmed V and J ends, which lost 6 bases and 6 bases, there was a span of 20 bases. This CDR3 has 16 residues. The chain employs TRBV3-1 (or the pseudogene TRBV3-2) and TRBJ2-2; D gene unclear. The receptor's source is an adult in good health. The source material was peripheral blood, sampled on day 0 of AZD1222 vaccination. CDR3: CASRDRRSKRPGELFF. The CDR3 DNA is TGTGCCAGCAGAGACCGCCGGTCAAAAAGGCCCGGGGAGCTGTTTTTT.